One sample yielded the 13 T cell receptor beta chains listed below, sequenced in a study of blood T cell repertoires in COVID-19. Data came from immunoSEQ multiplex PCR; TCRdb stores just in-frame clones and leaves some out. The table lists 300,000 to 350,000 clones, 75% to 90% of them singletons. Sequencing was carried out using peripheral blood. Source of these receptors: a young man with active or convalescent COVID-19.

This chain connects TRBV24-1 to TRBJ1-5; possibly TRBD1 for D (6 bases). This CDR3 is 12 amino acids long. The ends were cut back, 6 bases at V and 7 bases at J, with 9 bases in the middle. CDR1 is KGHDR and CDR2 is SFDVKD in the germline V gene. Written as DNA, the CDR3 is TGTGCCACCAGTCAGGGGTCCCAGCCCCAGCATTTT. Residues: CATSQGSQPQHF.

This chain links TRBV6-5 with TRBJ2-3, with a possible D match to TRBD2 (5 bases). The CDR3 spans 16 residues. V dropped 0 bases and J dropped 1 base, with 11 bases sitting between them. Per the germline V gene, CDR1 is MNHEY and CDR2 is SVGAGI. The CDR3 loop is CASSYSGAWGTDTQYF. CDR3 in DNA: TGTGCCAGCAGTTACTCGGGAGCCTGGGGCACAGATACGCAGTATTTT.

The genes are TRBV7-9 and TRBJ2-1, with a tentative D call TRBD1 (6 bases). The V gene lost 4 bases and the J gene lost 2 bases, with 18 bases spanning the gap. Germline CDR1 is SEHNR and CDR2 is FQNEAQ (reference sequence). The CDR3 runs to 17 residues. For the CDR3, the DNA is TGTGCCAGCAGCTCATCGCTGGGCGAGGGGGCCTACAATGAGCAGTTCTTC. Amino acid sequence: CASSSSLGEGAYNEQFF. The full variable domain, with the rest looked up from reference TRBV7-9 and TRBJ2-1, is DTGVSQNPRHKITKRGQNVTFRCDPISEHNRLYWYRQTLGQGPEFLTYFQNEAQLEKSRLLSDRFSAERPKGSFSTLEIQRTEQGDSAMYLCASSSSLGEGAYNEQFFGPGTRLTVL.

The CDR3 DNA follows: TGTGCCAGCAGTTTCGCAGGACTAAATCAGCCCCAGCATTTT. It translates to CASSFAGLNQPQHF. The chain carries TRBV27 and TRBJ1-5, with unresolved D. The CDR3 is 14 residues long. Germline-derived CDR1 and CDR2 are MNHEY and SMNVEV (reference sequence). Trimming took 3 bases from V and 4 from J, leaving 10 bases between them.

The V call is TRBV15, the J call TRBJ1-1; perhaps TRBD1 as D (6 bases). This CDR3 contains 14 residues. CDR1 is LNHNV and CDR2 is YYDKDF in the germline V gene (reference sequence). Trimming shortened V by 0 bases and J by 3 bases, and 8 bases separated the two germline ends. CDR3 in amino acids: CATSRDQGHTEAFF. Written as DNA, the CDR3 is TGTGCCACCAGCAGAGATCAGGGGCACACTGAAGCTTTCTTT.

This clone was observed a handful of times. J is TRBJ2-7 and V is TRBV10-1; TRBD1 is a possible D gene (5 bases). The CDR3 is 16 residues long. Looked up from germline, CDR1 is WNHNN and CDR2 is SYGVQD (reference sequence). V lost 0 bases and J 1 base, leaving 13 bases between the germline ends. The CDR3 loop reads CASSESQTHRSYEQYF. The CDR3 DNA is TGCGCCAGCAGTGAGTCCCAGACCCACAGGTCCTACGAGCAGTACTTC.

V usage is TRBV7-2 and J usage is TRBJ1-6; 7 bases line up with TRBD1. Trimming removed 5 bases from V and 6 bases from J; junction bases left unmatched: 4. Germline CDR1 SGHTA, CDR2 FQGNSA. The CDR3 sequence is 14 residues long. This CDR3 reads CASSLRQGNSPLHF. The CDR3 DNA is TGTGCCAGCAGCCTCCGACAGGGTAATTCACCCCTCCACTTT.

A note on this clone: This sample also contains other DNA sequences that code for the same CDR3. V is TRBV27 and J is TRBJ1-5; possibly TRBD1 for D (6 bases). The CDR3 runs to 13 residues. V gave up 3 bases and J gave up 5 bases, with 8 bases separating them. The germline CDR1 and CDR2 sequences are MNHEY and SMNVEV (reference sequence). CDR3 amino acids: CASSFSGDQPQHF. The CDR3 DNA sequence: TGTGCCAGCAGTTTCTCAGGGGATCAGCCCCAGCATTTT.

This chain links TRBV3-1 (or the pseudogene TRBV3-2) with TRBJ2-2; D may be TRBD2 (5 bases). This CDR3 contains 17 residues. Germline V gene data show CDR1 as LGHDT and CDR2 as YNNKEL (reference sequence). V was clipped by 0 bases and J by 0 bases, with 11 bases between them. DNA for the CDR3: TGTGCCAGCAGCCAAGAGGAGGAGGTAACGAACACCGGGGAGCTGTTTTTT. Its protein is CASSQEEEVTNTGELFF.

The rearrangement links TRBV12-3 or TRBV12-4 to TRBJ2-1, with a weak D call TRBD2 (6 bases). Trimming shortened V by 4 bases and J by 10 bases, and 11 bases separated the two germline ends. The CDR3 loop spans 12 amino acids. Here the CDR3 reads CASSSSSVEQFF. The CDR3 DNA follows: TGTGCCAGCAGTTCTTCTAGCGTAGAGCAGTTCTTC.

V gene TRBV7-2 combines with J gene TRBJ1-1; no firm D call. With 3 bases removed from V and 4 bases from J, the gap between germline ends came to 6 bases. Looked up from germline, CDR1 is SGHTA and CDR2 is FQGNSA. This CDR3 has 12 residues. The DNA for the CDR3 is TGTGCCAGCAGCTTGGAGTTCACTGAAGCTTTCTTT. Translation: CASSLEFTEAFF.

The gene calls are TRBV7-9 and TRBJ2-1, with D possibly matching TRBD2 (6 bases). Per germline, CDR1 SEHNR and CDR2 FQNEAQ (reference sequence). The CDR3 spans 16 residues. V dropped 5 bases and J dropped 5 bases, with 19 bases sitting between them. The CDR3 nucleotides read TGTGCCAGCAGCCCTCCCCGACTAGGGTTCGACAATGAGCAGTTCTTC. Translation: CASSPPRLGFDNEQFF.

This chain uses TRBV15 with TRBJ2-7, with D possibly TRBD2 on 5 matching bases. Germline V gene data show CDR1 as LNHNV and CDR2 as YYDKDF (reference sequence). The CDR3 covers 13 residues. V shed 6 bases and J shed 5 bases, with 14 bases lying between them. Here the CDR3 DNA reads TGTGCCACCAGGTTGGACTTAGATCACGAGCAGTACTTC. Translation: CATRLDLDHEQYF.